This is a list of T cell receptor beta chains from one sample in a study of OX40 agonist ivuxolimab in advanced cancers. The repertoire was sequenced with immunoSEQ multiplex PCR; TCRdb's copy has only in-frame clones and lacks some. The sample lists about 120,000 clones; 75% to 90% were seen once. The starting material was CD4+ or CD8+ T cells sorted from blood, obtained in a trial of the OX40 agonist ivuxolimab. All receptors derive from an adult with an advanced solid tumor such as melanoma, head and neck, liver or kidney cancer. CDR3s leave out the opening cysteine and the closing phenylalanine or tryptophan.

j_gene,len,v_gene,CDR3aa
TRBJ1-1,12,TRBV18,ASSNGQSNTEAF
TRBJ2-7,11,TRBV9,ASSAVGFYEQY
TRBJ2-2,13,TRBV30,AWSGGTGNPGELF
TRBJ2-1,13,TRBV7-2,ASSTRLAGGQGQF
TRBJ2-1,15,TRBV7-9,ASNSPPYSSARDEQF
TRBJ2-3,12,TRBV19,ASGRGSSTDTQY
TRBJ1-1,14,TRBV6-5,ASSYDDRVLNTEAF
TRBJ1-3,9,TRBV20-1,SAARGNTIY
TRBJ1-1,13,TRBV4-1,ASSQDLRENTEAF
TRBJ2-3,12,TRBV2,ASEGTSRTDTQY
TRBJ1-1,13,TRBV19,ASSSWTGPNTEAF
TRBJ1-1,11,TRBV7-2,ASSLPAVAEAF
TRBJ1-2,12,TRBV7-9,ASSLSSKSYGYT
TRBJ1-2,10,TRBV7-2,ASSPGLHGYT
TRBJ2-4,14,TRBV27,ASSFLTSTAKNIQY
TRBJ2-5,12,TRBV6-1,ASSRQPQGETQY
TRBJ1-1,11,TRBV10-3,AISGAADTEAF
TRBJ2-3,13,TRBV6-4,ASSDHGGLADTQY
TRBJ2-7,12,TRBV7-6,ASSPGTGSYEQY
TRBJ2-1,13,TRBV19,ASRGDGSSYNEQF
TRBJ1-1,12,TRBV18,ASRRTTGYTEAF
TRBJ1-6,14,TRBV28,ASRLTGTGGNSPLH
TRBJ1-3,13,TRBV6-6,ASGPYTGAGNTIY
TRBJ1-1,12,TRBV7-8,ASSLQGQPTEAF
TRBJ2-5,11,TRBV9,ASSMGLQETQY
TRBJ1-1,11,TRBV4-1,ASSHSRWAEAF
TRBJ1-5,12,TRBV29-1,SVALGPVDQPQH
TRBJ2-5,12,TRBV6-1,ASKVRRLVETQY
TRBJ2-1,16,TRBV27,ASSLFTPGQGAHNEQF
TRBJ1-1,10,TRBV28,ASSSQGPQSY
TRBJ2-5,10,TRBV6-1,ASSQGGETQY
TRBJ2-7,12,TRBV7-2,ASSLPKFSYEQY
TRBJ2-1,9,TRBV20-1,SAREGVKVF
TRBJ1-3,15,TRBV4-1,ASSQPPGRISGNTIY
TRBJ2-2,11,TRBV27,ATTKGRAGELF
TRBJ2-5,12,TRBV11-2,ASRGSGGKETQY
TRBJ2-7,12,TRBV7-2,ASSPGLALHEQY
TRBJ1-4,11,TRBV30,AWSVKATEKLF
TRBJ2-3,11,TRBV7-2,ASSSDITDTQY
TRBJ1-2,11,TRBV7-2,ASSRGQNYGYT
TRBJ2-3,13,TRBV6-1,ASSEQPLHTDTQY